This T cell receptor beta chain was found in a study of early T cells in non-severe SARS-CoV-2 infection. Overall study context: Unsorted whole-blood RNA was sequenced in bulk, leaving chains unpaired.

As for this clonotype: Its antigen is still unknown.

Study findings and constraints: In VDJdb matching, anti-spike CD8 responses were favored while private and CD4 specificities went missing.

Each cDNA molecule carried a unique molecular identifier. Via MiXCR, TCRdb re-called the 5' RACE reads, giving one row per CDR3 protein. The sample records some 80,000 distinct CDR3 sequences, around 12% being singletons. Germline values: CDR1 SGHAT, CDR2 FQNNGV. This CDR3 region has 16 residues. V shed 5 bases and J 5 bases; nucleotides not matched to a gene: 8. Sequenced: whole blood. The sequence came from an adult who was a healthcare worker with PCR-confirmed SARS-CoV-2 infection or an uninfected control (not recorded which). The rearrangement links TRBV11-2 to TRBJ2-1; TRBD2 agrees at 11 bases. The DNA of the CDR3 is TGTGCCAGCAGCCCACCCGGGACTAGCGGAGACAATGAGCAGTTCTTC. It translates to CASSPPGTSGDNEQFF.